These 21 T cell receptor beta chains were sequenced from one sample in a study of cytomegalovirus exposure and HLA in healthy donors. The primer mix had 60 Vbeta and 13 Jbeta primers. Data came from immunoSEQ multiplex PCR; TCRdb stores just in-frame clones and leaves some out. The sample lists roughly 170,000 clones, 75% to 85% seen once, with 1.4% to 1.5% in the top ten. The sample consisted of PBMCs. The receptor set was obtained from a woman in her twenties or thirties in good health and CMV-seropositive.

The rearrangement joins TRBV25-1 to TRBJ2-3; D is ambiguous. Germline lookup yields CDR1 MGHDK and CDR2 SYGVNS. V lost 1 base and J 0 bases, leaving 8 bases between the germline ends. The CDR3 is 15 amino acids. CDR3 in amino acids: CASSESRFSTDTQYF. The DNA of the CDR3 is TGTGCCAGCAGTGAATCCCGGTTTAGCACAGATACGCAGTATTTT.

V gene TRBV10-3 combines with J gene TRBJ1-4; D not certain. CDR3 length: 15 residues. V was shortened by 8 bases and J by 7 bases, with 20 bases between the two germline ends. Looked up from germline, CDR1 is ENHRY and CDR2 is SYGVKD. The CDR3 region is CAISNNLGLTEKLFF. The CDR3 DNA is TGTGCCATCTCGAACAACCTGGGCCTGACTGAAAAACTGTTTTTT.

Written as DNA, the CDR3 is TGTGCCAGCAGCTTAGTCAGGGAAGCTGGCTACACCTTC. This encodes CASSLVREAGYTF. The chain joins TRBV7-2 to TRBJ1-2, with D possibly matching TRBD1 (5 bases). Germline V gives CDR1 SGHTA, CDR2 FQGNSA. The CDR3 sequence is 13 residues long. Trimming shortened V by 1 base and J by 7 bases, and 10 bases separated the two germline ends.

This chain links TRBV7-9 with TRBJ1-1; D may be TRBD1 (5 bases). With 6 bases removed from V and 1 base from J, the gap between germline ends came to 15 bases. The length of the CDR3 is 15 residues. Per germline, CDR1 SEHNR and CDR2 FQNEAQ (reference sequence). The CDR3 region is CASRYTGQPNTEAFF. The CDR3, as DNA: TGTGCCAGCAGATACACCGGACAACCGAACACTGAAGCTTTCTTT.

This clone turned up a few times. The gene calls are TRBV5-7 and TRBJ1-2; D remains unclear. TRBV5-7 is placed among ORFs of uncertain function. CDR3 size: 11 residues. The V and J ends lost 3 bases and 6 bases respectively, with 6 bases between them. As DNA, the CDR3 is TGTGCCAGCAGCTATAGAGATGGCTACACCTTC. Protein: CASSYRDGYTF.

J is TRBJ1-1 and V is TRBV9; 10 bases fit TRBD1. There are 21 residues in the CDR3. J was trimmed by 3 bases and V by 7 bases; bases with no gene match: 27. Germline loops: CDR1 SGDLS, CDR2 YYNGEE. The CDR3 is CASRGSGGGRPGQGRHTEAFF. The CDR3 DNA reads TGTGCCAGCCGGGGGTCCGGGGGTGGGCGTCCGGGACAGGGGAGGCACACTGAAGCTTTCTTT.

This chain connects TRBV10-3 to TRBJ2-5, with D possibly TRBD1 on 5 matching bases. The CDR3 totals 15 residues. V was trimmed by 0 bases and J by 2 bases, leaving 10 bases between them. Looked up from germline, CDR1 is ENHRY and CDR2 is SYGVKD. CDR3 in amino acids: CAISESAGRQETQYF. For the CDR3, the DNA is TGTGCCATCAGTGAGTCGGCAGGGCGACAAGAGACCCAGTACTTC.

The chain joins TRBV4-1 to TRBJ2-1; D is unresolved. The V end was cut by 2 bases, the J end by 2 bases, with 13 bases between. The germline V gene has CDR1 MGHRA and CDR2 YSYEKL. CDR3 length equals 16 residues. The CDR3 is CASSQQLPLAYNEQFF. Here the CDR3 DNA reads TGCGCCAGCAGCCAACAACTCCCCCTGGCCTACAATGAGCAGTTCTTC.

There are a few counts of this clone. This chain joins TRBV30 and TRBJ1-2; TRBD1 is a possible D gene (5 bases). CDR3 length equals 11 residues. Germline assignment: CDR1 GTSNPN and CDR2 SVGIG (reference sequence). The germline V and J ends were trimmed by 0 bases and 7 bases, with 6 bases remaining between them. This chain's CDR3 is CAWSVGGGYTF. Here the CDR3 DNA reads TGTGCCTGGAGTGTGGGGGGTGGCTACACCTTC.

This chain connects TRBV18 to TRBJ2-7, with no clear D. V was pared by 5 bases and J by 6 bases, with 23 bases between. Germline-derived CDR1 and CDR2 are KGHSH and LQKENI. The CDR3 sequence is 16 residues long. CDR3 coding DNA: TGTGCCAGCTCAAGTCCCAAGAAGAACTCCCCCGTCGAGCAGTACTTC. Protein: CASSSPKKNSPVEQYF. The full variable domain, its missing parts supplied by reference TRBV18 and TRBJ2-7, is NAGVMQNPRHLVRRRGQEARLRCSPMKGHSHVYWYRQLPEEGLKFMVYLQKENIIDESGMPKERFSAEFPKEGPSILRIQQVVRGDSAAYFCASSSPKKNSPVEQYFGPGTRLTVT.

This rearrangement joins TRBV25-1 to TRBJ2-3; D might be TRBD2 (6 bases). Germline V gene sequence: CDR1 MGHDK, CDR2 SYGVNS. The CDR3 extends over 14 amino acids. Trimming removed 7 bases at V and 3 bases at J, with 14 bases between. This CDR3 is CASTRPEGTDTQYF. CDR3 sequence (DNA): TGTGCCAGCACCAGACCGGAGGGGACAGATACGCAGTATTTT.

A remark on this clone: One end of the junction is discordant with germline, which a read error may explain. The rearrangement uses TRBV7-9 and TRBJ2-3; D perhaps matches TRBD2 (5 bases). CDR1 SEHNR and CDR2 FQNEAQ come from the germline V gene (reference sequence). The CDR3 consists of 13 residues. The CDR3: CSSSLEATDTQYF. CDR3 nucleotide sequence: TGTTCCAGCAGCCTGGAGGCCACAGATACGCAGTATTTT.

V is TRBV4-1 and J is TRBJ1-5, with a possible D match to TRBD1 (5 bases). The germline V and J ends were trimmed by 4 bases and 3 bases, with 16 bases remaining between them. The CDR3 runs to 16 residues. CDR1 and CDR2 from the germline V gene are MGHRA and YSYEKL. CDR3 nucleotides: TGCGCCAGCAGCCGAGGCGGGGGGACGTTCAATCAGCCCCAGCATTTT. Its translation is CASSRGGGTFNQPQHF.

The chain couples TRBV11-3 to TRBJ1-1; 8 positions agree with TRBD1. Germline trimming cut 1 base from V and 5 bases from J; bases unmatched to any gene: 9. The CDR3 runs to 16 residues. CDR1 and CDR2 (germline): SGHNT, YENEEA. CDR3 amino acids: CASSLGTGTTWTEAFF. The CDR3 nucleotides are TGTGCCAGCAGCTTAGGGACAGGGACAACCTGGACTGAAGCTTTCTTT.

The V gene is TRBV10-3, the J gene TRBJ2-2, with no clear D. The CDR3 loop spans 15 amino acids. Trimming left V 6 bases short and J 3 bases short, with 14 bases between. Germline V CDR1 and CDR2: ENHRY, SYGVKD. CDR3: CAISPTAIDTGELFF. The CDR3 DNA reads as TGTGCCATCAGCCCGACTGCGATTGACACCGGGGAGCTGTTTTTT.

V is TRBV27 and J is TRBJ2-4, with 9 nucleotides matching TRBD2. Germline V gene data show CDR1 as MNHEY and CDR2 as SMNVEV (reference sequence). J gave up 4 bases and V 4 bases, and 5 bases lay outside the gene matches. The CDR3 extends over 15 amino acids. Here the CDR3 DNA reads TGTGCCAGCAGTTCCCCGACTAGCGGTAAAAACATTCAGTACTTC. It translates to CASSSPTSGKNIQYF.

The chain recombines TRBV5-1 with TRBJ2-6; possible D gene TRBD2, 6 bases. The CDR3 totals 19 residues. With 1 base removed from V and 1 base from J, the gap between germline ends came to 18 bases. Germline V lookup: CDR1 SGHRS, CDR2 YFSETQ. The CDR3 sequence is CASSLYAGPRGSGANVLTF. CDR3 DNA sequence: TGCGCCAGCAGCTTGTACGCGGGACCTCGCGGGTCTGGGGCCAACGTCCTGACTTTC.

The V call is TRBV30, the J call TRBJ1-2; the match to TRBD1 covers 9 bases. Germline CDR1 is GTSNPN and CDR2 is SVGIG (reference sequence). The CDR3 loop spans 15 amino acids. V was clipped by 3 bases and J by 7 bases; unmatched bases: 12. The CDR3 loop is CAWRGGDRARSGYTF. In nucleotides, the CDR3 is TGTGCCTGGAGGGGGGGGGACAGGGCTCGGAGTGGCTACACCTTC.

J is TRBJ2-7 and V is TRBV5-5, with D possibly being TRBD2 (6 bases). CDR1 is SGHKS, CDR2 YYEKEE, per germline (reference sequence). The CDR3 is 11 amino acids. The ends were cut back, 0 bases at V and 11 bases at J, with 9 bases in the middle. DNA of the CDR3: TGTGCCAGCAGCTTGGGGAGGGAGGAGTACTTC. Amino acid sequence: CASSLGREEYF.

The rearrangement joins TRBV29-1 to TRBJ2-2, with D possibly TRBD1 on 6 matching bases. With 0 bases removed from V and 8 bases from J, the gap between germline ends came to 25 bases. Germline V gene data show CDR1 as SQVTM and CDR2 as ANQGSEA. This CDR3 has 18 residues. CDR3 sequence (DNA): TGCAGCGTTGAAGATAACAGGGTTGGGGTATACCACCCAGGGGAGCTGTTTTTT. Its translation: CSVEDNRVGVYHPGELFF.

The chain uses TRBV10-2 and TRBJ1-4; 7 nucleotides align to TRBD1. Germline V gene lookup returns CDR1 WSHSY and CDR2 SAAADI. V lost 5 bases and J lost 5; bases outside the gene matches: 8. CDR3 size: 15 residues. The CDR3 coding sequence is TGCGCCAGCAGTTCCGACAGGGTAACAAATGAAAAACTGTTTTTT. It translates to CASSSDRVTNEKLFF.